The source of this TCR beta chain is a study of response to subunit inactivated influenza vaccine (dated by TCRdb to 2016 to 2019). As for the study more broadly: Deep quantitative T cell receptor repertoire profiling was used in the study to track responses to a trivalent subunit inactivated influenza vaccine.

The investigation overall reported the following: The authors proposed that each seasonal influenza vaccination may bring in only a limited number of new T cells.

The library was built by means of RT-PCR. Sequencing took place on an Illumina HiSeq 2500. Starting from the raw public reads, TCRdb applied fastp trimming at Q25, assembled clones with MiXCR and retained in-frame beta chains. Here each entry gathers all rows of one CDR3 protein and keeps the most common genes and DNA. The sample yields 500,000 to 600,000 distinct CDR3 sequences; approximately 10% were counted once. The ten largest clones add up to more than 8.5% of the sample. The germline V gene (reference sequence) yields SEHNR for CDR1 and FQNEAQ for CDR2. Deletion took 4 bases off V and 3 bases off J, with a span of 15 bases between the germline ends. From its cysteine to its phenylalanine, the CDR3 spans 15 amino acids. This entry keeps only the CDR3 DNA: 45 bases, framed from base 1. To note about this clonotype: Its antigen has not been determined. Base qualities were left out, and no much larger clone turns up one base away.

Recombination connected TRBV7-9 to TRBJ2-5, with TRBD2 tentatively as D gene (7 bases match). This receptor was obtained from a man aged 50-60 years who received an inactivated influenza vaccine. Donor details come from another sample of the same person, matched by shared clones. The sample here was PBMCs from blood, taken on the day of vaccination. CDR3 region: CASSSYGGGEETQYF. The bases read TGTGCCAGCAGCTCATATGGGGGGGGCGAAGAGACCCAGTACTTC.